This T cell receptor (beta chain) was recorded in a study of cytomegalovirus exposure and HLA in healthy donors. V dropped 6 bases and J dropped 6 bases, with 14 bases sitting between them. This CDR3 has 12 residues. The germline CDR1 and CDR2 sequences are SQVTM and ANQGSEA. A multiplex PCR was run with 60 Vbeta primers and 13 Jbeta primers. The method was immunoSEQ multiplex PCR; TCRdb's version includes in-frame clones alone and lacks a portion of them. The repertoire has under 150,000 clones, 67% of them found once; the top ten carry about 8.5%. This chain uses TRBV29-1 with TRBJ1-2; D gene ambiguous. This clonotype originated in a man between 18 and 29 years old in good health and CMV-seropositive. Sequencing was done on a sample of PBMCs. The CDR3 region is CSVPGPANGYTF. CDR3 nucleotide sequence: TGCAGCGTCCCAGGCCCGGCGAATGGCTACACCTTC.